These 15 T cell receptor beta chains were all obtained from the same sample, sequenced in a study of blood T cells in healthy people across ages. Then a second PCR, running about 6 to 12 cycles, was carried out with a sample-barcoded 5' primer and a J-beta primer mix. TCRdb independently ran MiXCR on the 5' RACE reads; one entry per CDR3 protein. The repertoire holds almost 300,000 distinct CDR3 sequences, with around 30% as singletons. Specimen: blood. The receptors originated from a woman in her 70s in good health.

The J gene is TRBJ2-2, the V gene TRBV28; tentatively, D is TRBD1 or TRBD2 (6 bases each). This CDR3 is built from 13 residues. Germline values: CDR1 MDHEN, CDR2 SYDVKM. Between the trimmed V and J ends, which lost 5 bases and 6 bases, there was a span of 10 bases. The CDR3 DNA sequence: TGTGCCAGCAGTATCGGGGGCTCCGGGGAGCTGTTTTTT. Translation gives CASSIGGSGELFF.

This clonotype has only a few counts. V usage is TRBV3-1 and J usage is TRBJ2-1, with D maybe TRBD2 (6 bases). This CDR3 region has 13 residues. Between the trimmed V and J ends, which lost 0 bases and 15 bases, there was a span of 15 bases. Germline V gene sequence: CDR1 LGHDT, CDR2 YNNKEL (reference sequence). The CDR3 sequence is CASSQEGTSHPFF. As DNA, the CDR3 is TGTGCCAGCAGCCAAGAAGGGACTTCCCATCCGTTCTTC.

This clonotype was counted between two and nine times. The chain uses TRBV18 and TRBJ1-1, with D possibly matching TRBD1 (6 bases). The CDR3 contains 15 residues. Between the trimmed V and J ends, which lost 0 bases and 5 bases, there was a span of 13 bases. Germline CDR1 reads KGHSH; CDR2 reads LQKENI. CDR3 sequence reads: CASSPPEGGRTEAFF. The CDR3 DNA follows: TGTGCCAGCTCACCACCGGAGGGGGGACGGACTGAAGCTTTCTTT.

The CDR3 spells CASSGSMNTEAFF. CDR3 in DNA: TGTGCCAGCAGTGGCAGCATGAACACTGAAGCTTTCTTT. This sequence joins TRBV28 and TRBJ1-1; D is unresolved. V dropped 5 bases and J dropped 0 bases, with 7 bases sitting between them. The CDR3 sequence is 13 residues long. CDR1 is MDHEN and CDR2 is SYDVKM in the germline V gene. Based on the CDR3 plus reference TRBV28 and TRBJ1-1, the full variable domain is DVKVTQSSRYLVKRTGEKVFLECVQDMDHENMFWYRQDPGLGLRLIYFSYDVKMKEKGDIPEGYSVSREKKERFSLILESASTNQTSMYLCASSGSMNTEAFFGQGTRLTVV.

The V and J genes are TRBV5-6 and TRBJ2-5; 8 nucleotides line up with TRBD2. The DNA end favors TRBJ2-1, so the J call may be wrong. Per germline, CDR1 SGHDT and CDR2 YYEEEE. The CDR3 runs 15 residues. CDR3 nucleotides: TGTGCCAGCAGCTTTCCGGGACTAGGCGGCAATGAGCAGTTCTTC. It translates to CASSFPGLGGNEQFF.

This clonotype was counted at least ten times. The CDR3 loop reads CASSQSGPGELFF. CDR3 coding DNA: TGCGCCAGCAGCCAGTCAGGCCCCGGGGAGCTGTTTTTT. The chain joins TRBV5-1 to TRBJ2-2; D uncertain. Germline CDR1 reads SGHRS; CDR2 reads YFSETQ. Trimming removed 4 bases from V and 6 bases from J, with 10 bases in between. This CDR3 region has 13 residues. Full variable domain (outside the CDR3, taken from reference TRBV5-1 and TRBJ2-2): KAGVTQTPRYLIKTRGQQVTLSCSPISGHRSVSWYQQTPGQGLQFLFEYFSETQRNKGNFPGRFSGRQFSNSRSEMNVSTLELGDSALYLCASSQSGPGELFFGEGSRLTVL.

The V call is TRBV29-1, the J call TRBJ2-5; TRBD2 might be the D (7 bases). Germline CDR1 reads SQVTM; CDR2 reads ANQGSEA. This CDR3 has 14 amino acids. V dropped 5 bases and J dropped 5 bases, with 18 bases sitting between them. This CDR3 is CSVRRDTGGETQYF. The DNA for the CDR3 is TGCAGCGTTCGACGGGACACCGGGGGGGAGACCCAGTACTTC.

This clonotype turned up a few times. The CDR3 reads CASSQAHRGTNEKLFF. In DNA, the CDR3 is TGTGCCAGCAGCCAAGCTCACAGGGGAACTAATGAAAAACTGTTTTTT. The rearrangement uses TRBV14 and TRBJ1-4, with TRBD1 matching 7 bases. With V trimmed by 1 base and J by 1 base, 3 bases remained unmatched. CDR1 is SGHDN and CDR2 is FVKESK in the germline V gene. The CDR3 is made up of 16 amino acids.

This clonotype was recorded a few times. This rearrangement joins TRBV18 to TRBJ2-6, with D hard to call. V dropped 5 bases and J dropped 2 bases, with 10 bases sitting between them. Germline V CDR1 and CDR2: KGHSH, LQKENI. The CDR3 contains 15 residues. Here the CDR3 DNA reads TGTGCCAGCTCAGAGAGTGAGGCTGGGGCCAACGTCCTGACTTTC. Its protein is CASSESEAGANVLTF.

The chain links TRBV6-1 to TRBJ2-3; the D call may be TRBD1 or TRBD2 (6 bases each). From germline, CDR1 is MNHNS and CDR2 SASEGT. Between the trimmed V and J ends, which lost 7 bases and 5 bases, there was a span of 25 bases. The CDR3 length is 17 residues. CDR3 loop: CASTRHGDSDSEDTQYF. In DNA form, the CDR3 reads TGTGCCAGCACCCGACATGGGGACTCGGACAGCGAAGATACGCAGTATTTT.

This clonotype was observed a few times. The chain joins TRBV5-1 to TRBJ2-5; 12 positions agree with TRBD2. Germline CDR1 SGHRS, CDR2 YFSETQ. The CDR3 covers 17 residues. The trim removed 5 bases at V and 2 bases at J, leaving 10 bases unmatched. CDR3 nucleotide sequence: TGCGCCAGCAGTTGGTCTAGCGGGAGGGCCGTTCAAGAGACCCAGTACTTC. Translation: CASSWSSGRAVQETQYF.

This chain links TRBV7-9 with TRBJ2-1; 7 bases match TRBD1. Germline CDR1 and CDR2: SEHNR and FQNEAQ (reference sequence). J lost 4 bases, V lost 1 base, and 4 bases had no gene match. The CDR3 covers 15 residues. The CDR3 region is CASSLEGAWYNEQFF. CDR3 nucleotides: TGTGCCAGCAGCTTAGAGGGGGCCTGGTACAATGAGCAGTTCTTC. Full variable domain (missing parts from reference TRBV7-9 and TRBJ2-1): DTGVSQNPRHKITKRGQNVTFRCDPISEHNRLYWYRQTLGQGPEFLTYFQNEAQLEKSRLLSDRFSAERPKGSFSTLEIQRTEQGDSAMYLCASSLEGAWYNEQFFGPGTRLTVL.

The chain is built from TRBV12-3 or TRBV12-4 and TRBJ2-3; 8 bases are a match to TRBD2. The CDR3 is 16 amino acids. V lost 3 bases, J lost 5 bases, and 10 bases stayed unmatched. For the CDR3, the DNA is TGTGCCAGCAGTTTCGCCCGGGGGGGGCAGAGAGATACGCAGTATTTT. It translates to CASSFARGGQRDTQYF.

This clonotype was observed a few times. This chain links TRBV11-2 with TRBJ2-7; 8 bases are shared with TRBD2. Unmatched junction bases numbered 22, after V lost 4 bases and J lost 5 bases. Germline CDR1 and CDR2: SGHAT and FQNNGV. The CDR3 spans 19 residues. The CDR3 bases are TGTGCCAGCAGCTCAGTATGGGGAGGGTCAGCGGGAGCGTCCAACGAGCAGTACTTC. Its protein is CASSSVWGGSAGASNEQYF.

The V gene is TRBV10-2, the J gene TRBJ1-1; D unclear. Trimming left V 3 bases short and J 1 base short, with 9 bases between. The CDR3 runs to 14 residues. Per germline, CDR1 WSHSY and CDR2 SAAADI. Here the CDR3 DNA reads TGCGCCAGCAGTGATAACCGATGGAACACTGAAGCTTTCTTT. Protein product: CASSDNRWNTEAFF.